This record looks at one T cell receptor (beta chain) sequence and its context. The sample belongs to a study of blood T cell repertoires in COVID-19. Study in general: Material from acute and convalescent COVID-19 was sourced from the United States, Italy and Spain. The cDNA or gDNA used as material had been derived from T cells, B-cell-depleted T cells, or PBMCs.

Per the study methods: The authors estimated nucleated cell counts from reference gene primer amplification. The protocol was immunoSEQ multiplex PCR, while the TCRdb copy is restricted to in-frame clones and leaves out a portion. Clonal size and the V and J genes are those of that table, whereas D and trimming came from the DNA. The profile shows about 88,000 clones, 87% of them singletons. Source material: peripheral blood. This receptor was taken from a male donor with acute or convalescent COVID-19.

The CDR3 loop reads CASSIATGLGEQYF. DNA of the CDR3: TGTGCCAGTAGTATAGCAACAGGGCTGGGAGAGCAGTACTTC. The V gene is TRBV19, the J gene TRBJ2-7; the D gene is possibly TRBD1 (6 bases). The germline V gene has CDR1 LNHDA and CDR2 SQIVND (reference sequence). V dropped 1 base and J dropped 7 bases, with 14 bases sitting between them. The length of the CDR3 is 14 residues.